The entry that follows covers one T cell receptor (beta chain) sequence. Its antigen is undetermined. These data belong to a study of T cell responses to AZD1222 COVID-19 vaccine. Measured with immunoSEQ multiplex PCR; TCRdb has only the in-frame clones, and not every one. Seen here are roughly 140,000 clones, 85% to 95% observed once, and the top ten hold around 5.4%. This CDR3 spans 12 amino acids. V was clipped by 1 base and J by 6 bases, with 5 bases between them. Germline V gene data show CDR1 as LNHDA and CDR2 as SQIVND (reference sequence). Overall study results and limits: Two AZD1222 doses significantly raised spike-specific TCR breadth and depth over controls. Regions left unmutated in variants are reportedly the target of nearly half of spike-specific TCRs. Among the donors, most were white British and more were female, and clonal diversity was possibly underestimated. Recipients of AZD1222 seropositive at baseline numbered only 6 or 7.

Here the sequenced sample was peripheral blood, taken on day 0 of AZD1222 vaccination. This receptor was obtained from an adult in good health. The chain is built from TRBV19 and TRBJ2-3, with D hard to call. Written as DNA, the CDR3 is TGTGCCAGTAGTATAGCGGTGGATACGCAGTATTTT. Amino acid sequence: CASSIAVDTQYF.